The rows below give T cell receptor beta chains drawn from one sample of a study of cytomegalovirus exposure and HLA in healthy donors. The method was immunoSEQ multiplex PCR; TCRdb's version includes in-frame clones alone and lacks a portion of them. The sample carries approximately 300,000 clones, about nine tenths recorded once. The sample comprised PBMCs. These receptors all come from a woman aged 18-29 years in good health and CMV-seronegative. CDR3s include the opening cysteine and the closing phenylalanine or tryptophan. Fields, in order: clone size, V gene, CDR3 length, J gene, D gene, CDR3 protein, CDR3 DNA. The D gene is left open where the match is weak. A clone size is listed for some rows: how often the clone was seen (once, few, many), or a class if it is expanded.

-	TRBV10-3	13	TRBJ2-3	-	CASVGGSTDTQYF	TGTGCCAGTGTGGGGGGTAGCACAGATACGCAGTATTTT
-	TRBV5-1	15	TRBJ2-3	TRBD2	CASSLTSGSSDTQYF	TGCGCCAGCAGCTTAACTAGCGGGAGTTCAGATACGCAGTATTTT
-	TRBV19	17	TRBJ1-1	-	CASSITPFGKGNTEAFF	TGTGCCAGTAGTATCACCCCTTTCGGGAAAGGGAACACTGAAGCTTTCTTT
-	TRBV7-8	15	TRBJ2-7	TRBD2	CASSLLTSGDYEQYF	TGTGCCAGCAGCTTACTGACTAGCGGCGACTACGAGCAGTACTTC
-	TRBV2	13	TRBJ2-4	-	CASTRDWKNIQYF	TGTGCCAGCACCCGGGACTGGAAAAACATTCAGTACTTC
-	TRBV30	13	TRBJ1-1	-	CAWSVVQNTEAFF	TGTGCCTGGAGTGTTGTCCAGAACACTGAAGCTTTCTTT
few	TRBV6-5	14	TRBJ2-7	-	CASSYSDGEREQYF	TGTGCCAGCAGTTACTCGGACGGGGAGCGGGAGCAGTACTTC
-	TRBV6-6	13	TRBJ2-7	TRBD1	CASNDRGGYEQYF	TGTGCCAGCAACGACAGGGGGGGGTACGAGCAGTACTTC
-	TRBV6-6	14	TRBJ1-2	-	CASSGQPNDYGYTF	TGTGCCAGCAGCGGACAGCCAAACGACTATGGCTACACCTTC
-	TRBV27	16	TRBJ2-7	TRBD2	CAIMGTSGTNSYEQYF	TGTGCCATCATGGGGACTAGCGGGACTAACTCCTACGAGCAGTACTTC
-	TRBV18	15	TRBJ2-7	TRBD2	CASSSASGRAYEQYF	TGTGCCAGCTCATCGGCTAGCGGGAGGGCGTACGAGCAGTACTTC
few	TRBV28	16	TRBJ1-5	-	CASSLGAVYSNQPQHF	TGTGCCAGCAGTTTGGGGGCAGTATACAGCAATCAGCCCCAGCATTTT
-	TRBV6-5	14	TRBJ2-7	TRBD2	CASTRGDGSYEQYF	TGTGCCAGCACCCGGGGGGACGGAAGCTACGAGCAGTACTTC
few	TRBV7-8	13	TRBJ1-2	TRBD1	CASSLGQEDGYTF	TGTGCCAGCAGCTTGGGACAGGAGGATGGCTACACCTTC
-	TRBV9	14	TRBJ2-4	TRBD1	CASSQETGASIQYF	TGTGCCAGCAGTCAAGAGACAGGGGCGAGCATTCAGTACTTC
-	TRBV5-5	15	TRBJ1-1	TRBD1	CASSYGGTGNTEAFF	TGTGCCAGCAGCTACGGTGGGACAGGCAACACTGAAGCTTTCTTT